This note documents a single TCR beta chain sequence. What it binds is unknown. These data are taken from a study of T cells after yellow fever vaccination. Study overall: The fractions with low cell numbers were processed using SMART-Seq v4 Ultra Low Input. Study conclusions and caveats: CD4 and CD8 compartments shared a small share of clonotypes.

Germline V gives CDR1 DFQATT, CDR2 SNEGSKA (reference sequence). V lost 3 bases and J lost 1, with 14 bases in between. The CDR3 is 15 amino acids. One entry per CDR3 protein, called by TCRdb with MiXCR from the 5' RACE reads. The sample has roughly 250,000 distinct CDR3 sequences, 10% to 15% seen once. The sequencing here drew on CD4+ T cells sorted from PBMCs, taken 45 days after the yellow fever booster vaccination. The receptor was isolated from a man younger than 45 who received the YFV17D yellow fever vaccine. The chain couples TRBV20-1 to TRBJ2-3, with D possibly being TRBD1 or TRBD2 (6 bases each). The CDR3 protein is CSASPSGARTDTQYF. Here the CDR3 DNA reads TGCAGTGCTAGCCCATCGGGGGCCCGCACAGATACGCAGTATTTT.